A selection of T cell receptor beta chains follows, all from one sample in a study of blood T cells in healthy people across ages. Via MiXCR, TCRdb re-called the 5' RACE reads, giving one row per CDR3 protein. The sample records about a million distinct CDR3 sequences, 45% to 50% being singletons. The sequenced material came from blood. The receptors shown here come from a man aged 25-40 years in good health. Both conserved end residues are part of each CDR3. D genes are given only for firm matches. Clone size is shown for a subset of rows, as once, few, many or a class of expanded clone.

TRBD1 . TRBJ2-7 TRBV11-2 TGTGCCAGCACCCTTGATGGGGACAGATCCTACGAGCAGTACTTC CASTLDGDRSYEQYF
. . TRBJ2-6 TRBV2 TGTGCCAACACCATGGAACGCTCTGGGGCCAACGTCCTGACTTTC CANTMERSGANVLTF
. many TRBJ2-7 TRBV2 TGTGCCATCTCTTCAGGCAGGGGCTACGAGCAGTACTTC CAISSGRGYEQYF
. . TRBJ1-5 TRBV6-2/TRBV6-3 TGTGCCAGCAGTAGGCCTGAAGCCCGCAGAGAATACCGACTTAGCAATCAGCCCCAGCATTTT CASSRPEARREYRLSNQPQHF
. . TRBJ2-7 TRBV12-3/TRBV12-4 TGTGCCAGCAGTCTGGACGGTATTTCCTACGAGCAGTACTTC CASSLDGISYEQYF
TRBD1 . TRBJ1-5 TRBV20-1 TGCAGTGCGGTTAAACAGGGGAGAAGCAATCAGCCCCAGCATTTT CSAVKQGRSNQPQHF
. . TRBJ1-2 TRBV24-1 TGTGCCACCAGTGATTACGGGTATGGCTACACCTTC CATSDYGYGYTF
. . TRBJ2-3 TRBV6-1 TGTGCCAGCAGTGAAGCAACGACCACAGATACGCAGTATTTT CASSEATTTDTQYF
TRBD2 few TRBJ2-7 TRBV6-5 TGTGCCAGCAGTTACCGGGGGGAGAGCTCCTACGAGCAGTACTTC CASSYRGESSYEQYF
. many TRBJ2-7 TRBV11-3 TGTGCCAGCAGCTCAAGACAATCCTACGAGCAGTACTTC CASSSRQSYEQYF
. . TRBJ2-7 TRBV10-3 TGTGCCATCAGTGGAGGGACGGAGACTGCCTACGAGCAGTACTTC CAISGGTETAYEQYF
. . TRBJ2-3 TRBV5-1 TGCGCCAGCAGTTCTCGGCGGGGGCGGAGCACAGATACGCAGTATTTT CASSSRRGRSTDTQYF
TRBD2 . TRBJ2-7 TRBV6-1 TGTGCCAGCAGTGAAGCTTGGCGGGGGGACTACGAGCAGTACTTC CASSEAWRGDYEQYF
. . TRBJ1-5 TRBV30 TGTGCCTGGAGTGTAAAGGGCAGTCAGCCCCAGCATTTT CAWSVKGSQPQHF
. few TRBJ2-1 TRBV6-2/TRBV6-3 TGTGCCAGCAGCGGAACAGGGCTCGGTGAGCAGTTCTTC CASSGTGLGEQFF
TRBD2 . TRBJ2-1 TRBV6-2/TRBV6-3 TGTGCCAGCAGTCGGAGACTAGCGGGGAATACCAATGAGCAGTTCTTC CASSRRLAGNTNEQFF
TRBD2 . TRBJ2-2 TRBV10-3 TGTGCCATCAGTGAGACCGGGAGCGGGGTGGTTGCCGGGGAGCTGTTTTTT CAISETGSGVVAGELFF
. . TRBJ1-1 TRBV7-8 TGTGCCAGCAGCCAACTTCCGGGACGGAGGATGAACACTGAAGCTTTCTTT CASSQLPGRRMNTEAFF
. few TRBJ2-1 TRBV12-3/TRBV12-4 TGTGCCAGCACTCCCCAGGTATCGTCCTACAATGAGCAGTTCTTC CASTPQVSSYNEQFF
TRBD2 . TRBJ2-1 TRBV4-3 TGCGCCAGCAGCCAAGATTTGGCTGGCGGGGGAACCGCGCAGTTCTTC CASSQDLAGGGTAQFF
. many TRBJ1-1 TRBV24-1 TGTGCCACCAGTGATCCGACAGAGAACACTGAAGCTTTCTTT CATSDPTENTEAFF
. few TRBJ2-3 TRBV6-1 TGTGCCAGCAGTGAAGCCAGGGGACGGTTAAGCACAGATACGCAGTATTTT CASSEARGRLSTDTQYF
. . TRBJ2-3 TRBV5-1 TGCACCAGCAGTAACTACCGGCAGGGGAGCACAGATACGCAGTATTTT CTSSNYRQGSTDTQYF
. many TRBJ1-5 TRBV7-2 TGTGCCAGCAGCTTCGGACCTAATCAGCCCCAGCATTTT CASSFGPNQPQHF
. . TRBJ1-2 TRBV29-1 TGCAGCGTTGTGGCGAACTATGGCTACACCTTC CSVVANYGYTF
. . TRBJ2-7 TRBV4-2 TGTGCCAGCAGCCGAGAAGACATGAGCAAGCAGTACTTC CASSREDMSKQYF
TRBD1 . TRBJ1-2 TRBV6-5 TGTGCCAGCAGTTCGCCGACAGGGGCATATAACTATGGCTACACCTTC CASSSPTGAYNYGYTF
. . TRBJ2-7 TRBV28 TGTGCCAGTTTAGACCCAGGTACCACCTACGAGCAGTACTTC CASLDPGTTYEQYF
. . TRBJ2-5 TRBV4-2 TGTGCCAGCAGCCAAGATGGGGGAGAGCAGTACTTC CASSQDGGEQYF
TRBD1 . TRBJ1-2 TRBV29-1 TGCAGCGTTGAAGCTGGGACAGTCTCTGGTGGCTACACCTTC CSVEAGTVSGGYTF
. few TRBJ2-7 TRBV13 TGTGCCAGCAGCTTAGTTCCGGCTTCCTACGAGCAGTACTTC CASSLVPASYEQYF
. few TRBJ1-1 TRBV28 TGTGCCAGCAGTCTCAGGGAGATTGAAGCTTTCTTT CASSLREIEAFF
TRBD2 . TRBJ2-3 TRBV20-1 TGCAGTGCTACTAGCGGAGGCCACACAGATACGCAGTATTTT CSATSGGHTDTQYF
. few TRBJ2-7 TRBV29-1 TGCAGCGTTGACGGCCAGGGCGGCGAGCAGTACTTC CSVDGQGGEQYF
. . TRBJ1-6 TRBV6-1 TGTGCCAGCAGTGCTCGAACCGGAGATAATTCACCCCTCCACTTT CASSARTGDNSPLHF
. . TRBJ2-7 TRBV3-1 TGTGCCAGCAGGTCGGTGACCTACGAGCAGTACTTC CASRSVTYEQYF
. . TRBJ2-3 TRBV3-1 TGTGCCAGCAGCCAAGATGGAGGGTGGGGCACAGATACGCAGTATTTT CASSQDGGWGTDTQYF
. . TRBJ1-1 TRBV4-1 TGCGCCAGCAGCCAGGGGGGACTGCTGAACACTGAAGCTTTCTTT CASSQGGLLNTEAFF
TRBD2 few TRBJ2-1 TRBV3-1 TGTGCCAGCAGCCAAGAGGATCTAGCGGGGGCCCAGAGCTCCTACAATGAGCAGTTCTTC CASSQEDLAGAQSSYNEQFF
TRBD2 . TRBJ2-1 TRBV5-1 TGCGCCGGCAGCCCACTAGCGGGGTATCTCAATGAGCAGTTCTTC CAGSPLAGYLNEQFF
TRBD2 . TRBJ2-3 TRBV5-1 TGCGCCAGCACACCTCTCTGGACTAGCGGGGGCACAGATACGCAGTATTTT CASTPLWTSGGTDTQYF